The entry that follows covers one T cell receptor beta chain sequence. The antigen is unknown. This entry comes from a study of OX40 agonist ivuxolimab in advanced cancers. Overall study context: Of mixed ages from about 23 to 85 and averaging about 56 years, the group was about 80% male. Study findings and constraints: Both CD4+ and CD8+ T cell populations in blood had undergone clonal expansion by week 6 at 0.1 to 3.0 mg/kg.

TCRdb keeps only in-frame clones here, not all; method: immunoSEQ multiplex PCR. The sample yields more than 20,000 clones, about 85% seen once. V was trimmed by 8 bases and J by 4 bases, leaving 17 bases between them. Germline V lookup: CDR1 MNHNS, CDR2 SASEGT. CDR3 length equals 14 residues. This sequence joins TRBV6-1 and TRBJ1-2; D might be TRBD1 (5 bases). Source: CD4+ or CD8+ T cells sorted from blood, taken in a trial of the OX40 agonist ivuxolimab. The TCR sequence derives from an adult with an advanced solid tumor such as melanoma, head and neck, liver or kidney cancer. Here the CDR3 DNA reads TGTGCCAGCGGGACGCATTCGGGCCTCTATGGCTACACCTTC. It is translated as CASGTHSGLYGYTF.